The clone carrying this T cell receptor (beta chain) was seen repeatedly, ten times or more. The source of the sample is a study of blood T cell repertoires in COVID-19. Study at large: COVID-19 samples, acute and convalescent, were from the United States, Italy and Spain. From T cells, B-cell-depleted T cells, or PBMCs came the material, which was cDNA or gDNA.

Per the original methods: Nucleated cell counts were estimated from reference gene primer amplification. Here immunoSEQ multiplex PCR was the method, and the copy in TCRdb shows in-frame clones only, minus some. From that table come the V and J calls and clone size; the DNA was used to work out D and trimming. The repertoire holds under 95,000 clones, with approximately 80% as singletons. The V end lost 2 bases, the J end lost 4 bases, and 9 bases lay between the germline ends. Looked up from germline, CDR1 is GTSNPN and CDR2 is SVGIG (reference sequence). This CDR3 is 13 amino acids long. The receptor was derived from a woman older than 75 with active or convalescent COVID-19. The chain combines TRBV30 with TRBJ1-3; maybe TRBD1 (5 bases). The material sequenced was peripheral blood. CDR3 nucleotides: TGTGCCTGGAGTCGGGGGGTGGGAAACACCATATATTTT. This sequence encodes CAWSRGVGNTIYF.